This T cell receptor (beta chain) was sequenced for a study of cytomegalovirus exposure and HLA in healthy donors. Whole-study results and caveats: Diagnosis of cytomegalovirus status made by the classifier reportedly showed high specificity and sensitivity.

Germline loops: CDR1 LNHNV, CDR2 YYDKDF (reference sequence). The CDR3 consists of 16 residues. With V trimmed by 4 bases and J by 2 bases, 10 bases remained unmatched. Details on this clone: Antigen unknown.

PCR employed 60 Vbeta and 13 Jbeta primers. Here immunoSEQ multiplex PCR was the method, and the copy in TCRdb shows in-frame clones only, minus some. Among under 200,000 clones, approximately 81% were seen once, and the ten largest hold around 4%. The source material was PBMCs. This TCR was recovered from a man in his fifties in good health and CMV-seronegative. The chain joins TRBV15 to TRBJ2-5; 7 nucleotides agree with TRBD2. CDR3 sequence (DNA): TGTGCCACCAGCACAAGGGATCTAGCGGCACAAGAGACCCAGTACTTC. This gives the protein CATSTRDLAAQETQYF.